This TCR beta chain derives from a study of T cells after yellow fever vaccination (dated by TCRdb to about 2019). Study-level background: Libraries from fractions with low cell numbers were prepared with the SMART-Seq v4 Ultra Low Input RNA kit. Bulk TCR alpha and beta repertoires were sequenced longitudinally to track T-cell clones before and after primary and booster YFV17D yellow fever vaccination. The cohort comprised two healthy male donors, one aged 18 to 30 and one aged 30 to 40 years. Blood samples were taken at several timepoints before and after primary and secondary immunization, and bulk PBMC replicates and cell subsets were isolated.

Overall study outcomes, separate from this receptor: Because only two donors were included in the study, the extent to which the findings can be generalized is limited. A small fraction of clonotypes appeared in both the CD4 and CD8 compartments, likely as a result of convergent recombination. Compared with the primary T-cell response, the secondary T-cell response was weaker but faster, peaking on day 5 rather than day 15. FACS-sorted repertoires could contain abundant contaminating clonotypes from the bulk population, so computational filtering was required. After the booster, most clones that had expanded after primary vaccination were detected again (around 97% of CD4 and under 90% of CD8), suggesting broad maintenance of memory.

This clonotype was counted only a few times. It has no known antigen specificity. Per-nucleotide qualities are absent, and no much larger clonotype sits a single base away. The treatment or condition label for this specimen denotes: live attenuated yellow fever vaccine strain. At each blood-draw timepoint, two biological replicates of bulk PBMCs were obtained. A standard Ficoll-Paque protocol was used to isolate PBMCs from peripheral blood. TriZol was used to extract RNA from bulk PBMCs, CD4 and CD8 fractions, and dextramer-positive and dextramer-negative fractions. TCR cDNA was synthesized by 5'RACE template switching, through which a universal primer site and unique molecular identifiers were introduced. Priming for cDNA synthesis came from both the TCR alpha and TCR beta constant segments. Library amplification involved two PCR steps, and the second step added sample barcodes and sequencing adapters. Sequencing of the libraries was done on either Illumina HiSeq 2500 (2x100 bp) or NovaSeq (2x150 bp). In the paper's pipeline: MIGEC handled demultiplexing of reads and collapsing into UMI consensus sequences, while MiXCR performed V(D)J alignment. Using edgeR on replicate PBMC samples, clonotypes were called vaccine-responding if FDR was below 0.01 and the log2 fold change was above 5 up to day 15. Bulk clonotypes were assigned CD4 or CD8 identity according to which sequenced CD4 or CD8 repertoire held them at higher abundance. The public reads were reprocessed in TCRdb via fastp at Q25 and MiXCR, keeping in-frame beta chains. Entries that share a CDR3 protein sequence are merged under the most common genes and DNA. The V and J calls, along with clone size, are taken from TCRdb and not from the paper's own processing. Recorded for this sample are approximately 610,000 distinct CDR3 sequences; roughly 17% of them occurred a single time. The ten largest clonotypes hold around 16% of the sample.

According to the germline V gene, CDR1 reads SGHVS and CDR2 reads FQNEAQ. Inclusive of the bounding cysteine and phenylalanine, the CDR3 is 14 residues long. The sequence is cut down to CDR3 DNA, 42 bases in frame from base 1. V is pared back by 5 bases and J by 1 base, with 9 bases lying between the germline termini. The receptor comes from a man aged 18 to 30 who received the YFV17D yellow fever vaccine. This receptor chain uses TRBV7-8 and TRBJ1-5; tentative D gene TRBD1, with 6 bases matching. Specimen: PBMCs, collected roughly 5 days after the first yellow fever vaccination. The CDR3: CASSATGSNQPQHF. The DNA sequence is given as TGTGCCAGCAGCGCCACAGGGAGCAATCAGCCCCAGCATTTT.